Listed below are T cell receptor beta chains from one sample, sequenced in a study of T cell responses to AZD1222 COVID-19 vaccine. Measured with immunoSEQ multiplex PCR; TCRdb has only the in-frame clones, and not every one. The sample shows around 130,000 clones, around 94% of them seen only once. Sequences were derived from peripheral blood, sampled on day 0 of AZD1222 vaccination. These receptors all stem from an adult in good health. CDR3s include the opening cysteine and the closing phenylalanine or tryptophan. D genes are given only for firm matches. Expanded clones get a size class; other rows say once, few or many, or leave the size out.

size,J,D,length,V,DNA,CDR3
-,TRBJ1-5,-,13,TRBV19,TGTGCCAGTAGTGACAGTGCGCAGGAGCCCCAGCATTTT,CASSDSAQEPQHF
-,TRBJ1-1,TRBD1,15,TRBV3-1/TRBV3-2,TGTGCCAGCAGCCGCCAAACAGGGGGGGGGACTGAAGCTTTCTTT,CASSRQTGGGTEAFF
-,TRBJ1-1,TRBD1,14,TRBV6-5,TGTGCCAGCAATGTTTTTGGGACAGACACTGAAGCTTTCTTT,CASNVFGTDTEAFF
-,TRBJ2-7,TRBD2,13,TRBV18,TGTGCCAGCTCACAGGCTAGCGGATACGAGCAGTACTTC,CASSQASGYEQYF
-,TRBJ1-1,-,11,TRBV20-1,TGCAGTGCTAATATCAACACTGAAGCTTTCTTT,CSANINTEAFF
-,TRBJ1-5,TRBD1,15,TRBV19,TGTGCCAGTAGTATTGGGACAGGGGATTCTCAGCCCCAGCATTTT,CASSIGTGDSQPQHF
-,TRBJ1-1,-,17,TRBV5-1,TGCGCCAGCAGCCCAGGACTGACGAACGGGCCTGCCACTGAAGCTTTCTTT,CASSPGLTNGPATEAFF
-,TRBJ1-2,-,19,TRBV6-6,TGTGCCAGCAGTCTGGGTCGGCATTTACTCGGGGCCCTTAACTATGGCTACACCTTC,CASSLGRHLLGALNYGYTF
-,TRBJ2-5,-,12,TRBV11-3,TGTGCCAGCAGCTTAGAGGCGGGGACCCAGTACTTC,CASSLEAGTQYF
-,TRBJ1-3,-,11,TRBV19,TGTGCCTCCGTTCGGGGAAACACCATATATTTT,CASVRGNTIYF
once,TRBJ2-3,-,17,TRBV7-9,TGTGCCAGCAGCACCCCGGAGGAGGGGACCTTCACAGATACGCAGTATTTT,CASSTPEEGTFTDTQYF
-,TRBJ2-3,-,22,TRBV21-1,TGTGCCAGCAGCAAAGCGCTTTTCGGGGACAGGGCTCGGGTTGATTGGGCAGATACGCAGTATTTT,CASSKALFGDRARVDWADTQYF
-,TRBJ1-6,-,14,TRBV7-9,TGTGCCAGCAGCCCTCAGGCTTATAATTCACCCCTCCACTTT,CASSPQAYNSPLHF
-,TRBJ1-2,TRBD1,15,TRBV11-3,TGTGCCAGCAGCTTGGAGACAGGGTTGTTGGATGGCTACACCTTC,CASSLETGLLDGYTF
-,TRBJ2-1,-,15,TRBV3-1/TRBV3-2,TGTGCCAGCAGCCGAGACCGGGACACCTACAATGAGCAGTTCTTC,CASSRDRDTYNEQFF
-,TRBJ1-1,-,12,TRBV5-5,TGTGCCAGCAGCTTAACAAACACTGAAGCTTTCTTT,CASSLTNTEAFF
once,TRBJ2-5,-,17,TRBV18,TGTGCCAGCTCACCCCCATCCCATGGGCCAAGGGGGGAGACCCAGTACTTC,CASSPPSHGPRGETQYF
-,TRBJ1-4,-,16,TRBV2,TGTGCCAGCAGTGGGAAGATAAGTGGAACTAATGAAAAACTGTTTTTT,CASSGKISGTNEKLFF
-,TRBJ1-2,-,13,TRBV5-4,TGTGCCAGCAGCTTGGGAGGCAGCTATGGCTACACCTTC,CASSLGGSYGYTF
-,TRBJ1-4,-,16,TRBV7-2,TGTGCCAGCAGCTTAGGTCTAAGACAGAGACAAGAAAAACTGTTTTTT,CASSLGLRQRQEKLFF
-,TRBJ1-5,-,16,TRBV30,TGTGCCTGGAGTGTACGGAGACCAGGTAGCAATCAGCCCCAGCATTTT,CAWSVRRPGSNQPQHF
-,TRBJ2-2,-,16,TRBV18,TGTGCCAGCTCACCACCGGGACTTCCGAACACCGGGGAGCTGTTTTTT,CASSPPGLPNTGELFF
-,TRBJ2-6,-,14,TRBV27,TGTGCCAGCAGGTTCGGAGCTGGGGCCAACGTCCTGACTTTC,CASRFGAGANVLTF
-,TRBJ1-1,TRBD1,16,TRBV27,TGTGCCAGCGCATACCGATCAGGGGGCCTGAACACTGAAGCTTTCTTT,CASAYRSGGLNTEAFF
-,TRBJ2-3,-,17,TRBV29-1,TGCTTTCGGGACTTCCCAAGTCGGAGCTCGTCTACAGATACGCAGTATTTT,CFRDFPSRSSSTDTQYF
-,TRBJ2-1,-,14,TRBV7-9,TGTGCCAGCAGCTTACGGTGCGGGCCCGGTGAGCAGTTCTTC,CASSLRCGPGEQFF
once,TRBJ2-1,-,12,TRBV12-3/TRBV12-4,TGTGCCAGCAGTGTGACTAGGAATGAGCAGTTCTTC,CASSVTRNEQFF
-,TRBJ2-3,-,13,TRBV2,TGTGCCAGCAGATATGGCCCCGGAGATACGCAGTATTTT,CASRYGPGDTQYF
-,TRBJ1-3,-,12,TRBV20-1,TGCAGTGCTGGTGGTTATGGGAACACCATATATTTT,CSAGGYGNTIYF
-,TRBJ2-1,TRBD2,16,TRBV4-1,TGCGCCAGCAGCCAAGTGTCTGGGCGGGAGGGCCCGAGGAGGTTCTTC,CASSQVSGREGPRRFF
-,TRBJ2-5,-,13,TRBV7-2,TGTGCCAGCAGCTTTTCGGGGACGGAGACCCAGTACTTC,CASSFSGTETQYF
-,TRBJ1-1,-,15,TRBV5-1,TGCGCCAGCCTCCTTACCCACGGGTCTAACACTGAAGCTTTCTTT,CASLLTHGSNTEAFF
-,TRBJ2-2,-,15,TRBV7-2,TGTGCCAGCAGCCTCCAGGGACCGAACACCGGGGAGCTGTTTTTT,CASSLQGPNTGELFF
once,TRBJ1-1,-,12,TRBV2,TGTGCCAGCAGGCCAACGGGCACTGAAGCTTTCTTT,CASRPTGTEAFF
-,TRBJ1-1,TRBD1,15,TRBV5-1,TGCGCCAGCAGCTTAACCGGGACAGGGGGAACTGAAGCTTTCTTT,CASSLTGTGGTEAFF
-,TRBJ2-1,-,16,TRBV28,TGTGCCAGCAGTTTGAGCTCATTAGCGGTATACAATGAGCAGTTCTTC,CASSLSSLAVYNEQFF
-,TRBJ2-7,-,16,TRBV18,TGTGCCAGCTCAAATGGTGAATTGGGTAGGGGTTACGAGCAGTACTTC,CASSNGELGRGYEQYF
-,TRBJ1-6,-,13,TRBV27,TGTGCCAGCAGTTCCCTTACTAATTCACCCCTCCACTTT,CASSSLTNSPLHF
-,TRBJ1-6,-,14,TRBV28,TGTGCCAGCAGTTTCAAGGGTTGGTCTTCACCCCTCCACTTT,CASSFKGWSSPLHF
-,TRBJ2-1,TRBD1,13,TRBV29-1,TGCAGCGTTTCTGGACAGGGTTACAATGAGCAGTTCTTC,CSVSGQGYNEQFF
-,TRBJ2-5,-,14,TRBV7-9,TGTGCCAGCAGCTTCGGACAGTTGAAAGAGACCCAGTACTTC,CASSFGQLKETQYF
-,TRBJ2-3,TRBD2,17,TRBV10-3,TGTGCCAGGAACCTCTGGACTAGCGGAGCGGACACAGATACGCAGTATTTT,CARNLWTSGADTDTQYF
-,TRBJ2-7,-,11,TRBV18,TGTGCCAGCTCCCCTGATTACGAGCAGTACTTC,CASSPDYEQYF
-,TRBJ2-6,-,15,TRBV3-1/TRBV3-2,TGTGCCAGCAGCTACGCTCCCTCTGGGGCCAACGTCCTGACTTTC,CASSYAPSGANVLTF
-,TRBJ2-1,TRBD1,16,TRBV6-5,TGTGCCAGCAGTTTCCCTTCGACGACAGGGTGGGATGAGCAGTTCTTC,CASSFPSTTGWDEQFF
-,TRBJ1-3,-,16,TRBV5-1,TGCGCCAGCAGCTTGGTATCAGGATCCTCTGGAAACACCATATATTTT,CASSLVSGSSGNTIYF
-,TRBJ1-5,-,14,TRBV30,TGTGCCTGGAGTGGAGGGGGGGGGTATCAGCCCCAGCATTTT,CAWSGGGGYQPQHF
-,TRBJ2-7,-,13,TRBV18,TGTGCCAGCACGAAAGGGGATAACTACGAGCAGTACTTC,CASTKGDNYEQYF
-,TRBJ2-7,TRBD2,14,TRBV29-1,TGCAGCGTTGAGGGGGCGGGAGGCCGCTACGAGCAGTACTTC,CSVEGAGGRYEQYF
-,TRBJ2-1,TRBD1,15,TRBV5-1,TGCGCCAGCAGCCAACAGGACAGGTCCTACAATGAGCAGTTCTTC,CASSQQDRSYNEQFF
-,TRBJ2-3,-,17,TRBV9,TGTGCCAGCAGCGTAGCCGGACGGACTATCAGCACAGATACGCAGTATTTT,CASSVAGRTISTDTQYF
-,TRBJ1-1,-,15,TRBV3-1/TRBV3-2,TGTGCCAGCAGCCAAGGCCACGGCCTGAACACTGAAGCTTTCTTT,CASSQGHGLNTEAFF
-,TRBJ1-2,-,14,TRBV30,TGTGCCTGGAGGGGTCCGGGACCCATGGAAGGCTACACCTTC,CAWRGPGPMEGYTF
-,TRBJ2-6,-,15,TRBV2,TGTGCCAGCAGCGTATCCAGCTCTGGGGCCAACGTCCTGACTTTC,CASSVSSSGANVLTF